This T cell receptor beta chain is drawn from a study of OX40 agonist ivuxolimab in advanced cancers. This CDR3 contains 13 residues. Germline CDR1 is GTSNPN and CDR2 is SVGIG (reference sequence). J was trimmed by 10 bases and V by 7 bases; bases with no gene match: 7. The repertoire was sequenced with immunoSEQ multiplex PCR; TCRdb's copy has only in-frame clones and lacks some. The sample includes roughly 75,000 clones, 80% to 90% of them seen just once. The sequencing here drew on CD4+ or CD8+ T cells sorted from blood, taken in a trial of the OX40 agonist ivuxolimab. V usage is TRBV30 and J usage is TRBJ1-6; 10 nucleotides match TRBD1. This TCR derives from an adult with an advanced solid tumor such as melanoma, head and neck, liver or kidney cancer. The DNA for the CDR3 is TGTGCCTCCGCCGGGACAGGGGCCTCACCCCTCCACTTT. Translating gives CASAGTGASPLHF.